These 27 T cell receptor beta chains were sequenced from one sample in a study of blood T cell repertoires in COVID-19. Using immunoSEQ multiplex PCR, the repertoire was profiled, and TCRdb retains in-frame clones only, with some absent. The repertoire holds around 110,000 clones, about nine tenths seen once, with almost 4.5% in the top ten. The sequencing input was peripheral blood. The receptors come from a man aged 40-49 years with acute or convalescent COVID-19.

The genes are TRBV30 and TRBJ1-2; no firm D call. This CDR3 region has 12 residues. The germline V gene encodes CDR1 GTSNPN and CDR2 SVGIG (reference sequence). V lost 4 bases, J lost 2 bases, and 8 bases lay in between. The CDR3 region is CAWTPPNYGYTF. The CDR3 DNA reads as TGTGCCTGGACTCCTCCCAACTATGGCTACACCTTC.

This rearrangement joins TRBV7-6 to TRBJ2-4; a weak D match, TRBD2 (6 bases). There are 16 residues in the CDR3. Germline loops: CDR1 SGHVS, CDR2 FNYEAQ. The germline V and J ends were trimmed by 3 bases and 2 bases, with 14 bases remaining between them. The CDR3 loop reads CASSLGGIGTKNIQYF. CDR3 DNA sequence: TGTGCCAGCAGCTTGGGCGGGATCGGGACCAAAAACATTCAGTACTTC.

This clone came up once. CDR3 in DNA: TGTGCCAGTAGTGACAGGGTCAAAGAAAAACTGTTTTTT. It yields the protein CASSDRVKEKLFF. This chain connects TRBV19 to TRBJ1-4; 7 bases match TRBD1. The V segment lost 5 bases and the J segment 8 bases; nucleotides outside the gene matches: 5. The CDR3 has 13 amino acids. The germline V gene encodes CDR1 LNHDA and CDR2 SQIVND (reference sequence).

The chain's CDR3 is CASSAFSGGSTDTQYF. DNA for the CDR3: TGTGCCAGCAGCGCGTTTAGCGGGGGGTCTACAGATACGCAGTATTTT. The rearrangement joins TRBV5-4 to TRBJ2-3; 10 bases are a match to TRBD2. J was trimmed by 3 bases and V by 4 bases; bases with no gene match: 8. This CDR3 spans 16 amino acids. The germline V gene has CDR1 SGHNT and CDR2 YYREEE (reference sequence).

V and J are TRBV9 and TRBJ1-4; no clear D gene. CDR3 length: 15 amino acids. V was pared by 0 bases and J by 7 bases, with 13 bases between. The germline CDR1 and CDR2 sequences are SGDLS and YYNGEE. The CDR3 nucleotides read TGTGCCAGCAGCGTAGGTATGACTGCGGGTGAAAAACTGTTTTTT. Translating gives CASSVGMTAGEKLFF.

A single count supports this clone. The J gene is TRBJ1-6, the V gene TRBV5-6; a weak D match, TRBD1 (5 bases). From germline, CDR1 is SGHDT and CDR2 YYEEEE. V lost 4 bases to trimming and J lost 5 bases, with 13 bases between them. The CDR3 has 15 residues. CDR3 region: CASSRWQGNNSPLHF. As DNA, the CDR3 is TGTGCCAGCAGCAGGTGGCAGGGAAATAATTCACCCCTCCACTTT.

This sequence joins TRBV18 and TRBJ2-2; TRBD2 might be the D (5 bases). There are 17 residues in the CDR3. Germline V gene data show CDR1 as KGHSH and CDR2 as LQKENI. Trimming pared 2 bases from V and 3 bases from J, leaving 16 bases between. The CDR3 DNA is TGTGCCAGCTCACCATCCCGATCGGGGATCGACACCGGGGAGCTGTTTTTT. Translation gives CASSPSRSGIDTGELFF.

This chain joins TRBV30 and TRBJ1-3; unclear D gene. This CDR3 is 17 amino acids long. CDR1 is GTSNPN and CDR2 is SVGIG in the germline V gene (reference sequence). Trimming left V 1 base short and J 0 bases short, with 16 bases between. The CDR3 region has the DNA TGTGCCTGGAGTGCCCCTCAGATAGCAGCCTCTGGAAACACCATATATTTT. The encoded protein is CAWSAPQIAASGNTIYF.

The CDR3, as DNA: TGTGCCAGCAGTGCACAGGGAAAAAATCAGCCCCAGCATTTT. Translated, it gives CASSAQGKNQPQHF. The genes are TRBV25-1 and TRBJ1-5; the D gene is possibly TRBD1 (6 bases). The germline V gene has CDR1 MGHDK and CDR2 SYGVNS. V gave up 4 bases and J gave up 4 bases, with 11 bases separating them. The CDR3 is 14 amino acids.

The J gene is TRBJ2-5, the V gene TRBV7-9; TRBD2 is a possible D gene (7 bases). This CDR3 spans 14 amino acids. The germline V gene encodes CDR1 SEHNR and CDR2 FQNEAQ (reference sequence). Trimming shortened V by 4 bases and J by 3 bases, and 12 bases separated the two germline ends. This CDR3 reads CASSWGGLEETQYF. Written as DNA, the CDR3 is TGTGCCAGCAGCTGGGGGGGGCTGGAAGAGACCCAGTACTTC. Using reference TRBV7-9 and TRBJ2-5 for the parts outside the CDR3, the full variable domain is DTGVSQNPRHKITKRGQNVTFRCDPISEHNRLYWYRQTLGQGPEFLTYFQNEAQLEKSRLLSDRFSAERPKGSFSTLEIQRTEQGDSAMYLCASSWGGLEETQYFGPGTRLLVL.

This rearrangement joins TRBV6-5 to TRBJ2-7, with D possibly being TRBD2 (6 bases). The CDR3 is 14 residues long. Germline loops: CDR1 MNHEY, CDR2 SVGAGI. V lost 5 bases and J 0 bases, leaving 11 bases between the germline ends. The CDR3, as DNA: TGTGCCAGCAGTCGTCTCGGGAGCTCCTACGAGCAGTACTTC. It specifies CASSRLGSSYEQYF.

Details on this clone: Other nucleotide sequences in the sample specify the same CDR3. The chain joins TRBV27 to TRBJ1-5; TRBD1 matches 9 bases. The CDR3 totals 15 residues. V trimming: 5 bases; J trimming: 4 bases; junction bases outside the gene matches: 6. Germline V gene sequence: CDR1 MNHEY, CDR2 SMNVEV (reference sequence). CDR3 nucleotides: TGTGCCAGCAGTCTCGGGACAGGGAGGAATCAGCCCCAGCATTTT. It translates to CASSLGTGRNQPQHF.

The J gene is TRBJ1-2, the V gene TRBV28; TRBD1 matches 7 bases. Unmatched junction bases numbered 7, after V lost 7 bases and J lost 8 bases. Germline CDR1 reads MDHEN; CDR2 reads SYDVKM. The CDR3 spans 12 residues. The CDR3 bases are TGTGCCAGCACCGGGACAGCCCTAGGCTACACCTTC. Protein sequence: CASTGTALGYTF.

This chain links TRBV7-8 with TRBJ2-2; a possible D gene is TRBD1 (5 bases). Germline assignment: CDR1 SGHVS and CDR2 FQNEAQ. This CDR3 spans 13 amino acids. Between the trimmed V and J ends, which lost 5 bases and 5 bases, there was a span of 9 bases. The CDR3 is CASSPTATGELFF. The CDR3 nucleotides read TGTGCCAGCAGCCCGACAGCTACCGGGGAGCTGTTTTTT.

V gene TRBV30 combines with J gene TRBJ1-2, with 8 positions matching TRBD1. Trimming at V came to 4 bases and at J to 3 bases, leaving 4 bases not matched to a gene. The CDR3 extends over 13 amino acids. Germline CDR1 reads GTSNPN; CDR2 reads SVGIG (reference sequence). Here the CDR3 reads CAWTPGGDYGYTF. The CDR3 region has the DNA TGTGCCTGGACCCCAGGGGGCGACTATGGCTACACCTTC. The full variable domain, its missing parts supplied by reference TRBV30 and TRBJ1-2, is SQTIHQWPATLVQPVGSPLSLECTVEGTSNPNLYWYRQAAGRGLQLLFYSVGIGQISSEVPQNLSASRPQDRQFILSSKKLLLSDSGFYLCAWTPGGDYGYTFGSGTRLTVV.

This clone was recorded at least ten times. The V and J genes are TRBV5-8 and TRBJ1-4; D is unresolved. CDR1 SGHTS and CDR2 YDEGEE come from the germline V gene. The CDR3 has 12 amino acids. Trimming removed 4 bases from V and 5 bases from J, with 6 bases in between. CDR3 nucleotide sequence: TGTGCCAGCAGCCGCGTAAATGAAAAACTGTTTTTT. It codes for CASSRVNEKLFF.

This clone has a single count. The chain has TRBV5-1 and TRBJ2-3; TRBD2 aligns across 14 bases. The CDR3 sequence is 17 residues long. Germline trimming cut 7 bases from V and 11 bases from J; bases unmatched to any gene: 18. Germline assignment: CDR1 SGHRS and CDR2 YFSETQ. CDR3 coding DNA: TGCGCCAGCTCAACCGGACTAGCGGGGGGTTCCGGGGGTGGGCAGTATTTT. It is translated as CASSTGLAGGSGGGQYF.

The chain is built from TRBV5-1 and TRBJ2-5; D possibly corresponds to TRBD2 (6 bases). CDR1 SGHRS and CDR2 YFSETQ come from the germline V gene. The CDR3 totals 16 residues. Trimming pared 0 bases from V and 5 bases from J, leaving 17 bases between. As DNA, the CDR3 is TGCGCCAGCAGCTTGGGAGACAGCCGGGGGTGGGAGACCCAGTACTTC. This translates into CASSLGDSRGWETQYF.

The CDR3 DNA is TGTGCCAGCAGTCCCCTTCAAGGGGATGGCACTGAAGCTTTCTTT. Its protein product is CASSPLQGDGTEAFF. The rearrangement links TRBV27 to TRBJ1-1, with D maybe TRBD1 (5 bases). CDR3 length: 15 residues. CDR1 is MNHEY, CDR2 SMNVEV, per germline (reference sequence). V shed 5 bases and J shed 4 bases, with 17 bases lying between them.

Points on this clone: One end of the junction is discordant with germline, which a read error may explain. The chain links TRBV24-1 to TRBJ1-6, with D unclear. The CDR3 is made up of 14 amino acids. Germline loops: CDR1 KGHDR, CDR2 SFDVKD. The DNA for the CDR3 is TGTGCCACCAGTCGGCGTAATGCGGGGTACCGGGTCTTTTTT. It codes for CATSRRNAGYRVFF.

The rearrangement uses TRBV30 and TRBJ2-7; D may be TRBD2 (5 bases). The CDR3 spans 14 residues. Germline CDR1 and CDR2: GTSNPN and SVGIG (reference sequence). V was pared by 4 bases and J by 0 bases, with 13 bases between. CDR3 DNA: TGTGCCTGGAATGTCGGACTCTCCTCCTACGAGCAGTACTTC. Translating gives CAWNVGLSSYEQYF.

The CDR3: CASSQDRGPLETQYF. In DNA form, the CDR3 reads TGCGCCAGCAGCCAAGACAGGGGGCCGCTGGAGACCCAGTACTTC. The genes are TRBV4-1 and TRBJ2-5; 8 nucleotides align to TRBD1. Trimming at V came to 0 bases and at J to 5 bases, leaving 5 bases not matched to a gene. The CDR3 length is 15 residues. Per germline, CDR1 MGHRA and CDR2 YSYEKL.

V usage is TRBV7-9 and J usage is TRBJ2-7; D possibly corresponds to TRBD1 (5 bases). CDR1 SEHNR and CDR2 FQNEAQ come from the germline V gene (reference sequence). The CDR3 runs 13 residues. The germline V and J ends were trimmed by 8 bases and 0 bases, with 11 bases remaining between them. The CDR3 sequence is CASGSTVSYEQYF. CDR3 DNA: TGTGCCAGCGGCTCGACAGTCTCCTACGAGCAGTACTTC.

The chain uses TRBV11-3 and TRBJ2-3, with 7 positions matching TRBD2. V lost 5 bases to trimming and J lost 6 bases; unmatched junction nucleotides: 8. Germline V gene sequence: CDR1 SGHNT, CDR2 YENEEA. This CDR3 has 14 residues. CDR3 sequence reads: CASSATSKRDTQYF. CDR3 DNA: TGTGCCAGCAGCGCGACTAGCAAGAGGGATACGCAGTATTTT.

This chain links TRBV27 with TRBJ1-2, with 7 bases matching TRBD1. Germline V gene data show CDR1 as MNHEY and CDR2 as SMNVEV (reference sequence). After removal of 4 bases from V and 1 base from J, the junction contained 12 bases not matched to a gene. The CDR3 is 17 residues long. The CDR3 region is CASSSLGRDSDNYGYTF. In nucleotides, the CDR3 is TGTGCCAGCAGTTCCCTAGGCCGGGACAGTGATAACTATGGCTACACCTTC.

This chain links TRBV10-1 with TRBJ2-1; D might be TRBD2 (6 bases). V was cut by 4 bases and J by 10 bases, with 11 bases left in between. The CDR3 length is 12 residues. From germline, CDR1 is WNHNN and CDR2 SYGVQD (reference sequence). The CDR3 loop is CASSVTRGEQFF. The DNA for the CDR3 is TGCGCCAGCAGTGTGACCCGGGGGGAGCAGTTCTTC.

The genes are TRBV7-8 and TRBJ2-2; no clear D gene. Germline V gene lookup returns CDR1 SGHVS and CDR2 FQNEAQ. V was cut by 2 bases and J by 1 base, with 17 bases left in between. This CDR3 contains 18 residues. CDR3 nucleotides: TGTGCCAGCAGCTTACTCGCGCGTACGTCGGGGAACACCGGGGAGCTGTTTTTT. Amino acid sequence: CASSLLARTSGNTGELFF.